The rows below give T cell receptor beta chains drawn from one sample of a study of blood T cell repertoires in COVID-19. Sequencing used immunoSEQ multiplex PCR; TCRdb keeps in-frame clones, though not all of them. The sample records approximately 400,000 clones, around 89% being singletons. The sequencing input was peripheral blood. Receptors were obtained from a woman aged 45 to 65 with COVID-19, enrolled during active disease. Both conserved end residues are part of each CDR3. Fields, in order: J gene, clone size, D gene, V gene, CDR3 protein, CDR3 DNA. D genes are given only for firm matches. Size is omitted from some rows. Given values are once, few, many or a class for expanded clones.

>TRBJ2-3|.|.|TRBV7-5
CARSLADNYPLPDTQYF
TGTGCCAGAAGCTTAGCGGATAACTACCCTCTTCCAGATACGCAGTATTTT
>TRBJ2-7|.|TRBD1|TRBV24-1
CATSDDDRAYEQYF
TGTGCCACCAGTGACGATGACAGGGCGTACGAGCAGTACTTC
>TRBJ2-2|.|TRBD2|TRBV5-1
CASSLVGGINTGELFF
TGCGCCAGCAGCTTGGTCGGGGGGATTAACACCGGGGAGCTGTTTTTT
>TRBJ2-7|.|.|TRBV5-4
CASSSKKSDEQYF
TGTGCCAGCAGCTCAAAGAAGAGTGACGAGCAGTACTTC
>TRBJ1-1|few|.|TRBV5-4
CASSVGTPQRLNTEAFF
TGTGCCAGCAGCGTAGGGACACCCCAAAGGTTGAACACTGAAGCTTTCTTT
>TRBJ2-7|.|TRBD2|TRBV15
CATSPRLAGAVKQYF
TGTGCCACCAGCCCGCGACTAGCGGGGGCCGTGAAGCAGTACTTC
>TRBJ1-2|.|.|TRBV18
CASSLDRNYGYTF
TGTGCCAGCTCCTTAGACAGGAACTATGGCTACACCTTC
>TRBJ1-1|.|TRBD1|TRBV30
CAWSAIGQGAPEAFF
TGTGCCTGGAGTGCCATAGGACAGGGGGCCCCTGAAGCTTTCTTT
>TRBJ2-7|.|.|TRBV19
CASSIRTDGYEQYF
TGTGCCAGTAGTATCCGGACTGATGGTTACGAGCAGTACTTC
>TRBJ2-3|.|TRBD1|TRBV5-8
CASSPGQGGTDTQYF
TGTGCCAGCAGCCCCGGACAGGGCGGCACAGATACGCAGTATTTT
>TRBJ1-1|.|.|TRBV14
CASSQDWPYTEAFF
TGTGCCAGCAGCCAAGATTGGCCCTACACTGAAGCTTTCTTT
>TRBJ2-1|.|.|TRBV4-1
CASSPQGGSYNEQFF
TGCGCCAGCAGCCCGCAGGGTGGTTCCTACAATGAGCAGTTCTTC
>TRBJ2-6|.|.|TRBV3-1/TRBV3-2
CASSQAGFTGANVLTF
TGTGCCAGCAGCCAGGCAGGTTTTACTGGGGCCAACGTCCTGACTTTC
>TRBJ2-5|.|TRBD1|TRBV29-1
CSVEGPGDRGYQETQYF
TGCAGCGTTGAGGGCCCCGGGGACAGGGGGTACCAAGAGACCCAGTACTTC
>TRBJ2-5|.|TRBD2|TRBV5-4
CASSPSPGGQETQYF
TGTGCCAGCAGCCCCTCGCCGGGGGGGCAAGAGACCCAGTACTTC
>TRBJ2-3|.|.|TRBV3-1/TRBV3-2
CASRAGSTDTQYF
TGTGCCAGCAGGGCGGGGAGCACAGATACGCAGTATTTT
>TRBJ1-1|.|.|TRBV19
CASSIYGGTEAFF
TGTGCCAGTAGTATTTACGGAGGCACTGAAGCTTTCTTT
>TRBJ2-3|.|.|TRBV11-2
CASSLSRFTDTQYF
TGTGCCAGCAGCTTAAGCAGGTTCACAGATACGCAGTATTTT
>TRBJ2-2|.|TRBD2|TRBV5-1
CASSLVLAGGDGELFF
TGCGCCAGCAGCTTGGTACTAGCGGGGGGAGACGGGGAGCTGTTTTTT
>TRBJ1-2|.|.|TRBV3-1/TRBV3-2
CASSSGTTFYGYTF
TGTGCCAGCAGCTCCGGGACAACATTTTATGGCTACACCTTC
>TRBJ1-2|few|.|TRBV5-1
CASSPPGPGGGYTF
TGCGCCAGCAGCCCCCCAGGGCCCGGCGGTGGCTACACCTTC
>TRBJ1-2|.|TRBD1|TRBV27
CASSSQGAGYTF
TGTGCCAGCAGTTCTCAGGGGGCAGGCTACACCTTC
>TRBJ1-2|.|.|TRBV12-3/TRBV12-4
CASSLEGGYGYTF
TGTGCCAGCAGTTTAGAAGGGGGCTATGGCTACACCTTC
>TRBJ2-1|.|TRBD2|TRBV28
CASRPGGGPHNEQFF
TGTGCCAGCAGACCGGGAGGAGGTCCCCACAATGAGCAGTTCTTC
>TRBJ2-2|.|.|TRBV19
CATGLDTGELFF
TGTGCCACCGGACTTGACACCGGGGAGCTGTTTTTT
>TRBJ1-4|once|.|TRBV5-1
CASSLATGTNEKLFF
TGCGCCAGCAGCTTGGCAACAGGGACTAATGAAAAACTGTTTTTT
>TRBJ1-1|.|.|TRBV15
CATSGLTEREAEAFF
TGTGCCACCAGCGGGTTGACAGAGCGAGAAGCTGAAGCTTTCTTT
>TRBJ1-2|.|.|TRBV4-1
CASSPLASLVDGYTF
TGCGCCAGCAGCCCCCTCGCAAGTCTAGTCGATGGCTACACCTTC
>TRBJ2-5|.|TRBD1|TRBV18
CASSGGETGAHQETQYF
TGTGCCAGCTCAGGTGGGGAGACAGGGGCCCACCAAGAGACCCAGTACTTC
>TRBJ2-5|.|.|TRBV12-3/TRBV12-4
CASSQGEETQYF
TGTGCCAGCAGCCAAGGGGAAGAGACCCAGTACTTC
>TRBJ2-3|.|.|TRBV19
CASSDRGATEQYF
TGTGCCAGTAGTGATAGAGGAGCTACGGAGCAGTATTTT
>TRBJ2-4|.|.|TRBV5-5
CASSLWQGMAKNIQYF
TGTGCCAGCAGCTTATGGCAGGGGATGGCCAAAAACATTCAGTACTTC
>TRBJ1-1|.|TRBD1|TRBV4-2
CASSQDLGQGAGAFF
TGTGCCAGCAGCCAAGATCTGGGACAGGGGGCTGGAGCTTTCTTT
>TRBJ2-3|.|.|TRBV7-2
CASSLSWTGSDTQYF
TGTGCCAGCAGCTTATCGTGGACTGGATCAGATACGCAGTATTTT
>TRBJ2-3|.|.|TRBV2
CASSEGGEDTQYF
TGTGCCAGCAGTGAAGGGGGGGAAGATACGCAGTATTTT
>TRBJ2-1|.|TRBD1|TRBV4-2
CASSPNLAGGNEQFF
TGTGCCAGCAGCCCCAATCTCGCAGGGGGCAATGAGCAGTTCTTC
>TRBJ1-1|.|.|TRBV6-5
CASSYVRSAEAFF
TGTGCCAGCAGTTACGTGCGGTCGGCTGAAGCTTTCTTT
>TRBJ2-5|.|.|TRBV5-4
CASKVRGETQYF
TGTGCCAGCAAAGTCCGCGGAGAGACCCAGTACTTC
>TRBJ2-7|.|TRBD1|TRBV2
CASRESAGQVYEQYF
TGTGCCAGCAGGGAAAGCGCGGGACAGGTCTACGAGCAGTACTTC
>TRBJ2-7|.|.|TRBV29-1
CSVEDEGSYEQYF
TGCAGCGTTGAAGATGAGGGATCCTACGAGCAGTACTTC
>TRBJ1-5|.|.|TRBV6-6
CASSQSPTQHF
TGTGCCAGCAGCCAGTCACCGACCCAGCATTTT